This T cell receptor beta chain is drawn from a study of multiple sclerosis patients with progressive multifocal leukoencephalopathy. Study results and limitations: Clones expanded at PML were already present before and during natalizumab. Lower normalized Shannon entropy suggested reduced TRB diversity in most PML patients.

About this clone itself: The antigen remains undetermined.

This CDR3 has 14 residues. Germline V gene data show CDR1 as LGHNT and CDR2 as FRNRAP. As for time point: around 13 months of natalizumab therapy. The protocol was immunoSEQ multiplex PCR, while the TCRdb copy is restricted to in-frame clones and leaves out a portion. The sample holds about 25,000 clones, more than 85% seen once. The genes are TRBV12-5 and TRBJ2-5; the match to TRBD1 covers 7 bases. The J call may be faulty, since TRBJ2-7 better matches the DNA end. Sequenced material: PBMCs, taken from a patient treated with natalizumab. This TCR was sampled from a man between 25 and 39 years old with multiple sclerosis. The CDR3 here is CASGARTGPYEQYF. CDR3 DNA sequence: TGTGCTAGTGGTGCTCGGACAGGTCCGTACGAGCAGTACTTC.